This T cell receptor (beta chain) was documented in a study of a mutant IDH1 vaccine in newly diagnosed glioma. Background on the study: Treated patients had a mean age of around 40 years and a sex split that was about 62% male and roughly 40% female. Most had both radiotherapy and temozolomide beforehand; others had only one. Overall study results and limits: Changes to the top peripheral T cell clonotypes appeared unrelated to pseudoprogression.

Generated by immunoSEQ multiplex PCR, the TCRdb table keeps only in-frame clones and is missing some. This sample carries about 92,000 clones, around four fifths of them seen once, and the ten largest clones take 7% to 9%. Time point: baseline, week 1 (first vaccination visit). Described treatment: pre-vaccination baseline after standard-of-care therapy. The donors had new WHO grade 3 or 4 astrocytomas; these were IDH1-mutant and ATRX-lost. Concerning this clone itself: Its matching antigen is unknown.

Germline V gives CDR1 SGHVS, CDR2 FNYEAQ. This CDR3 spans 15 amino acids. Trimming pared 5 bases from V and 0 bases from J, leaving 11 bases between. This sequence originates from a woman in her forties or fifties with glioma. The V call is TRBV7-6, the J call TRBJ1-3, with D possibly matching TRBD1 (6 bases). The input for sequencing was PBMCs, taken from a glioma patient treated with radiotherapy, temozolomide or both. This CDR3 is CASSRTGSSGNTIYF. The CDR3 region has the DNA TGTGCCAGCAGCCGTACAGGGAGCTCTGGAAACACCATATATTTT.